This T cell receptor beta chain comes out of a study of graft-versus-host responses after intestinal transplantation. Study background: Multivisceral, liver-intestinal, or isolated intestinal grafts were transplanted into recipients. Study results and caveats: Graft-versus-host to host-versus-graft clonal ratios in allografts were high in patients with graft-donor T cell macrochimerism. Early post-transplant HvG declines tracked with peak circulating GvH clone levels. Recipient marrow contained GvH clones, some of which appeared first in ileum or blood.

Trimming took 5 bases from V and 8 from J, leaving 12 bases between them. Germline V gene lookup returns CDR1 SGHVS and CDR2 FQNEAQ. There are 12 residues in the CDR3. The sample holds a few counts of this clone. Its antigen is unknown. Profiling relied on immunoSEQ multiplex PCR, and the TCRdb table lists in-frame clones only, not all of them. The sample yields approximately 89,000 clones, approximately 92% seen once. The specimen comprised unstimulated CD8+ T cells sorted from spleen or lymph node cells, sampled before transplant. The clonotype comes from a human donor who was the organ donor for an intestinal transplant. The V gene is TRBV7-8, the J gene TRBJ1-1, with D possibly being TRBD1 (6 bases). The CDR3 DNA follows: TGTGCCAGCAGCGAAACAGGGTCCGAAGCTTTCTTT. Residues: CASSETGSEAFF.